This T cell receptor beta chain was sequenced during a study of shared clonotypes between healthy human individuals. Across the study: Each donor's CD8 memory used one plate, CD8 naive two, each CD4 subset three.

Here immunoSEQ multiplex PCR was the method, and the copy in TCRdb shows in-frame clones only, minus some. In the table there are about 1.5 million clones, nearly 99% of which are singletons. Findings and limits, study-wide: In this cohort, only blood was sampled, and tissue repertoires likely differ.

The CDR3 length is 14 residues. V lost 3 bases to trimming and J lost 2 bases, with 8 bases between them. The germline V gene has CDR1 MDHEN and CDR2 SYDVKM. With respect to this clone: The antigen is unknown.

Input material: naive CD4+ T cells sorted from blood. Subset in this sample: CD45RA+ positively selected. The TCR was taken from a man aged 30 to 45 in good health. The chain combines TRBV28 with TRBJ1-5; no reliable D call. CDR3 nucleotide sequence: TGTGCCAGCAGTTTTAGTGACGGCAATCAGCCCCAGCATTTT. Amino acids: CASSFSDGNQPQHF.